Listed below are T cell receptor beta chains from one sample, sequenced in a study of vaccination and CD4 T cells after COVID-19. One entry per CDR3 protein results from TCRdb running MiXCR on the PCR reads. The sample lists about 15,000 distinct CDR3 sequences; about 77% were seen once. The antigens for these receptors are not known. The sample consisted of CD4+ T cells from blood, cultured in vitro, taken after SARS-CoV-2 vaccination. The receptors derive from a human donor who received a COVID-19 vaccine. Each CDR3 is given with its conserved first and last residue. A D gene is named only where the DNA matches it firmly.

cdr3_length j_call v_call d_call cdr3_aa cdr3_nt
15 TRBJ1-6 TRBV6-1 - CASGRTGRYNSPLHF TGTGCCAGCGGCCGCACCGGGAGATATAATTCACCCCTCCACTTT
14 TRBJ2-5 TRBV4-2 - CASSQDLVVGTQYF TGTGCCAGCAGCCAAGATCTAGTCGTTGGGACCCAGTACTTC
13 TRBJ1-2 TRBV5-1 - CASSLAGIGGYTF TGCGCCAGCAGCTTGGCAGGGATTGGCGGCTACACCTTC
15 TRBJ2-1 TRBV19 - CASSPDRSSYNEQFF TGTGCCAGTAGTCCAGATAGGAGCTCCTACAATGAGCAGTTCTTC
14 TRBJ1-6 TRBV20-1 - CSARGWQLSSPLHF TGCAGTGCTAGAGGTTGGCAGTTGAGTTCACCCCTCCACTTT
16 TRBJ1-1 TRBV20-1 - CSARERGGHVNTEAFF TGCAGTGCTAGAGAACGGGGGGGACATGTGAACACTGAAGCTTTCTTT
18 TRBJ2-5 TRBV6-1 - CASSDFYTEGGEQETQYF TGTGCCAGCAGTGATTTTTATACTGAAGGGGGGGAACAAGAGACCCAGTACTTC
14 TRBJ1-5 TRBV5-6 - CASSLARGNQPQHF TGTGCCAGCAGCTTGGCCAGGGGCAATCAGCCCCAGCATTTT
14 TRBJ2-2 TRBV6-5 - CASSYSTGAGELFF TGTGCCAGCAGTTACTCGACGGGGGCCGGGGAGCTGTTTTTT
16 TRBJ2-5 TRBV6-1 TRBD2 CASSEARTSGSGTQYF TGTGCCAGCAGTGAAGCGCGGACTAGCGGGTCCGGGACCCAGTACTTC